This is a list of T cell receptor beta chains from one sample in a study of shared clonotypes between healthy human individuals. Method: immunoSEQ multiplex PCR; TCRdb's copy keeps in-frame clones and lacks some. The sample lists 2 million to 2.5 million clones, 80% to 95% occurring once. Sequenced material: naive CD4+ T cells from PBMCs. All receptors derive from a man younger than 35 in good health. Some clones in this sample may be carry-over from other donors' samples. The CDR3 runs from the conserved cysteine through the conserved F or W. D genes are given only for firm matches. Size is stated for part of the rows, as once, few or many counts, or as a class when the clone is expanded.

D gene	V gene	J gene	clone size	CDR3 protein	CDR3 DNA
.	TRBV28	TRBJ2-5	.	CASRMRGAQYF	TGTGCCAGCAGAATGAGGGGGGCCCAGTACTTC
TRBD2	TRBV4-3	TRBJ2-1	.	CASSATTSGMYNEQFF	TGCGCCAGCAGCGCTACTACTAGCGGGATGTACAATGAGCAGTTCTTC
TRBD2	TRBV6-1	TRBJ2-5	.	CASSEGLAGWIETQYF	TGTGCCAGCAGTGAGGGACTAGCGGGTTGGATTGAGACCCAGTACTTC
.	TRBV20-1	TRBJ2-7	.	CSAVSAEQYF	TGCAGTGCTGTAAGTGCCGAGCAGTACTTC
TRBD2	TRBV5-4	TRBJ2-5	.	CASTRTSGFQETQYF	TGTGCCAGCACCCGGACTAGCGGATTCCAAGAGACCCAGTACTTC
.	TRBV13	TRBJ2-3	once	CASSSGEAGSGTQYF	TGTGCCAGCTCCTCGGGGGAGGCGGGATCGGGTACGCAGTATTTT
TRBD2	TRBV13	TRBJ2-7	.	CASRPGGRAYEQYF	TGTGCCAGCAGACCGGGCGGGAGGGCCTACGAGCAGTACTTC
TRBD1	TRBV10-3	TRBJ1-6	once	CAIRKTGTGNNSPLHF	TGTGCCATCAGGAAGACCGGGACAGGGAATAATTCACCCCTCCACTTT
.	TRBV27	TRBJ1-2	.	CASSLLQGNGYTF	TGTGCCAGCAGTTTGTTACAGGGAAATGGCTACACCTTC
.	TRBV14	TRBJ1-4	.	CASSQGREGRGEKLFF	TGTGCCAGCAGCCAGGGCCGCGAGGGGCGGGGTGAAAAACTGTTTTTT
TRBD2	TRBV4-1	TRBJ2-4	.	CASSHPPGLAVLAKNIQYF	TGCGCCAGCAGCCATCCCCCGGGACTAGCGGTCCTAGCCAAAAACATTCAGTACTTC
.	TRBV25-1	TRBJ1-2	.	CASSEYTSYGYTF	TGTGCCAGCAGTGAATACACATCCTATGGCTACACCTTC
.	TRBV19	TRBJ1-3	.	CASSIAAIHSGNTIYF	TGTGCCAGTAGTATAGCCGCAATACACTCTGGAAACACCATATATTTT
TRBD1	TRBV10-3	TRBJ2-3	.	CAISDQRQGTDTQYF	TGTGCCATCAGTGACCAGCGACAGGGAACAGATACGCAGTATTTT
.	TRBV28	TRBJ2-1	.	CASSLLGNEQFF	TGTGCCAGCAGTTTATTGGGGAATGAGCAGTTCTTC
.	TRBV6-1	TRBJ2-1	.	CASSAPKTGHEQFF	TGTGCCAGCAGTGCCCCGAAGACAGGACATGAGCAGTTCTTC
.	TRBV28	TRBJ2-7	.	CASSISRYEQYF	TGTGCCAGCAGTATCAGCCGCTACGAGCAGTACTTC
.	TRBV5-4	TRBJ2-1	.	CASSLPTDYNEQFF	TGTGCCAGCAGCTTACCGACGGACTACAATGAGCAGTTCTTC
TRBD1	TRBV7-9	TRBJ1-4	.	CATRVGGQGTEKLFF	TGTGCCACCCGTGTGGGGGGACAGGGGACCGAAAAACTGTTTTTT
.	TRBV28	TRBJ1-1	.	CASLFNQGEAFF	TGTGCCAGCCTCTTCAACCAGGGTGAAGCTTTCTTT
.	TRBV28	TRBJ1-4	.	CATNDGGALANEKLFF	TGTGCCACCAATGACGGCGGAGCATTGGCTAATGAAAAACTGTTTTTT
.	TRBV5-1	TRBJ2-2	.	CAAGPENTGELFF	TGCGCCGCAGGGCCAGAGAACACCGGGGAGCTGTTTTTT
TRBD2	TRBV5-4	TRBJ2-2	.	CASSLGGLAGFTGELFF	TGTGCCAGCAGCTTAGGGGGACTAGCGGGATTCACCGGGGAGCTGTTTTTT
.	TRBV30	TRBJ1-2	.	CAWTPLNYGYTF	TGTGCCTGGACCCCCCTGAACTATGGCTACACCTTC
TRBD1	TRBV7-2	TRBJ2-3	.	CASSHYPPTGGGTDTQYF	TGTGCCAGCAGCCACTACCCTCCGACAGGGGGAGGCACAGATACGCAGTATTTT
TRBD1	TRBV29-1	TRBJ2-7	.	CSVEESRGPYEQYF	TGCAGCGTTGAAGAGAGCAGGGGGCCCTACGAGCAGTACTTC
.	TRBV4-2	TRBJ1-4	.	CASSPRDGQRYEKLFF	TGTGCCAGCAGCCCCCGGGACGGCCAACGATATGAAAAACTGTTTTTT
.	TRBV12-5	TRBJ2-2	.	CASGSGLVGAGELFF	TGTGCTAGTGGATCCGGTCTCGTTGGGGCCGGGGAGCTGTTTTTT
TRBD2	TRBV5-1	TRBJ2-5	.	CASSLSSGLAGGGRETQYF	TGCGCCAGCAGCTTGTCATCGGGACTAGCGGGAGGCGGTCGGGAGACCCAGTACTTC
TRBD2	TRBV2	TRBJ2-2	.	CASRPGTSGRTNTGELFF	TGTGCCAGCAGACCCGGGACTAGCGGGAGGACGAACACCGGGGAGCTGTTTTTT
TRBD1	TRBV7-2	TRBJ2-3	.	CASQRTGVAQYF	TGTGCCAGCCAACGAACAGGGGTGGCGCAGTATTTT
TRBD1	TRBV5-6	TRBJ2-7	.	CASSLIGGIAGTGSEQYF	TGTGCCAGCAGCTTGATAGGGGGGATAGCCGGGACAGGCTCCGAGCAGTACTTC
.	TRBV7-2	TRBJ2-7	.	CASSPDRSYEQYF	TGTGCCAGCAGCCCTGACAGATCCTACGAGCAGTACTTC
TRBD1	TRBV9	TRBJ2-7	.	CARDKLTGVPYEQYF	TGTGCCAGAGACAAGCTTACAGGGGTACCCTACGAGCAGTACTTC
.	TRBV7-3	TRBJ1-1	.	CASSLVRREAFF	TGTGCCAGCAGCTTAGTACGCAGGGAGGCTTTCTTT
.	TRBV9	TRBJ1-1	few	CASSAPHGVNTEAFF	TGTGCCAGCAGCGCCCCTCACGGAGTGAACACTGAAGCTTTCTTT